The present entry profiles one T cell receptor beta chain with its context. Allocation to cohorts depended on clinical history reported by the participants. The sample is drawn from a study of blood T cell repertoires in COVID-19. Data came from immunoSEQ multiplex PCR; TCRdb stores just in-frame clones and leaves some out. Counted here are 390,000 or so clones, around 83% occurring once; the ten biggest clones make up approximately 5.4%. The sequenced sample consisted of PBMCs or T cells enriched from blood (not recorded which). The TCR sequence derives from a woman between 45 and 65 years old who had recovered from COVID-19.

The CDR3 DNA follows: TGTGCCAGCAGCTTAAACTATGGTGAGCAGTTCTTC. Amino acids: CASSLNYGEQFF. The chain employs TRBV7-6 and TRBJ2-1; D remains ambiguous. Trimming cost V 2 bases and J 9 bases, with 8 bases left between them. This CDR3 contains 12 residues. CDR1 and CDR2 (germline): SGHVS, FNYEAQ. The whole variable domain, filled in from reference TRBV7-6 and TRBJ2-1, reads GAGVSQSPRYKVTKRGQDVALRCDPISGHVSLYWYRQALGQGPEFLTYFNYEAQQDKSGLPNDRFSAERPEGSISTLTIQRTEQRDSAMYRCASSLNYGEQFFGPGTRLTVL.